Here is one TCR beta chain with its context. TCRdb's table, derived via immunoSEQ multiplex PCR, lists solely in-frame clones and lacks some. Of approximately 94,000 clones in the sample, around 86% are singletons; the top ten hold 2%. The data were taken from a study of PD-L1 blockade in urothelial cancer. Time point indicated: pretreatment peripheral blood. The CDR3 has 16 amino acids. Germline-derived CDR1 and CDR2 are SGHTA and FQGNSA. V dropped 4 bases and J dropped 0 bases, with 12 bases sitting between them. The source material was PBMCs, sampled around atezolizumab (anti-PD-L1) treatment. The V gene is TRBV7-2, the J gene TRBJ2-2; D uncertain. The sequence was obtained from a man between 60 and 75 years old with urothelial cancer. This chain's CDR3 is CASSSMTLANTGELFF. CDR3 DNA sequence: TGTGCCAGCAGCTCGATGACATTAGCGAACACCGGGGAGCTGTTTTTT.